The 20 T cell receptor beta chains presented below share a single source sample, sequenced in a study of glioma-infiltrating T cells after dendritic cell vaccination. Time point meaning: after dendritic cell vaccination, including at tumor progression/relapse. Using immunoSEQ multiplex PCR, the repertoire was profiled, and TCRdb retains in-frame clones only, with some absent. The sample records just under 60,000 clones, roughly four fifths being singletons. This specimen consisted of blood, obtained after dendritic cell vaccination. The origin of the receptors is a human donor with glioblastoma.

This sequence joins TRBV5-6 and TRBJ2-3, with D maybe TRBD1 (6 bases). Trimming removed 0 bases at V and 6 bases at J, with 8 bases between. The CDR3 has 13 residues. Germline V gives CDR1 SGHDT, CDR2 YYEEEE. DNA of the CDR3: TGTGCCAGCAGCTTGGTGGGGGCTGATACGCAGTATTTT. Encoded protein: CASSLVGADTQYF. Variable domain in full (rest from reference TRBV5-6 and TRBJ2-3): DAGVTQSPTHLIKTRGQQVTLRCSPKSGHDTVSWYQQALGQGPQFIFQYYEEEERQRGNFPDRFSGHQFPNYSSELNVNALLLGDSALYLCASSLVGADTQYFGPGTRLTVL.

The CDR3, as DNA: TGTGCCAGCAGCCCTCTGCGGAACACTGAAGCTTTCTTT. Its translation is CASSPLRNTEAFF. The J gene is TRBJ1-1, the V gene TRBV5-6; D unresolved. V lost 4 bases, J lost 1 base, and 8 bases lay in between. Germline assignment: CDR1 SGHDT and CDR2 YYEEEE. This CDR3 is built from 13 residues.

The chain joins TRBV5-4 to TRBJ2-1; D is unclear. In germline, CDR1 is SGHNT, CDR2 YYREEE (reference sequence). Trimming took 0 bases from V and 5 from J, leaving 12 bases between them. The CDR3 is 15 amino acids. Here the CDR3 reads CASSLVPLMDNEQFF. Here the CDR3 DNA reads TGTGCCAGCAGCTTGGTTCCTCTAATGGACAATGAGCAGTTCTTC. The full variable domain, its missing parts supplied by reference TRBV5-4 and TRBJ2-1, is ETGVTQSPTHLIKTRGQQVTLRCSSQSGHNTVSWYQQALGQGPQFIFQYYREEENGRGNFPPRFSGLQFPNYSSELNVNALELDDSALYLCASSLVPLMDNEQFFGPGTRLTVL.

This clone was seen only once. The V and J genes are TRBV7-9 and TRBJ1-2, with 8 bases that match TRBD1. Germline CDR1 SEHNR, CDR2 FQNEAQ (reference sequence). After removal of 3 bases from V and 3 bases from J, the junction contained 3 bases not matched to a gene. The CDR3 extends over 14 amino acids. The CDR3 DNA is TGTGCCAGCAGCTTCGGACAGGGCTACTATGGCTACACCTTC. Its translation: CASSFGQGYYGYTF.

The V call is TRBV7-8, the J call TRBJ1-1; the D gene is possibly TRBD1 (6 bases). There are 15 residues in the CDR3. Germline V gene data show CDR1 as SGHVS and CDR2 as FQNEAQ. Trimming left V 5 bases short and J 1 base short, with 14 bases between. Here the CDR3 reads CASSTRQATNTEAFF. The CDR3, as DNA: TGTGCCAGCAGCACCCGACAGGCGACGAACACTGAAGCTTTCTTT.

The rearrangement joins TRBV19 to TRBJ2-3; 8 bases are a match to TRBD1. The CDR3 covers 16 residues. Trimming took 4 bases from V and 0 from J; bases not matched to a gene: 6. Germline V gives CDR1 LNHDA, CDR2 SQIVND (reference sequence). The CDR3 spells CASSTPGTGSTDTQYF. CDR3 in DNA: TGTGCCAGTAGTACACCGGGGACAGGCAGCACAGATACGCAGTATTTT.

The V and J genes are TRBV7-2 and TRBJ2-1; a possible D gene is TRBD1 (6 bases). Germline V gene lookup returns CDR1 SGHTA and CDR2 FQGNSA. The CDR3 sequence is 16 residues long. V shed 1 base and J shed 2 bases, with 12 bases lying between them. This CDR3 reads CASSLDGQNTYNEQFF. The CDR3 region has the DNA TGTGCCAGCAGCTTAGATGGACAGAACACCTACAATGAGCAGTTCTTC.

V is TRBV15 and J is TRBJ1-3; D uncertain. V shed 3 bases and J shed 0 bases, with 6 bases lying between them. This CDR3 has 14 residues. Germline V lookup: CDR1 LNHNV, CDR2 YYDKDF (reference sequence). In DNA form, the CDR3 reads TGTGCCACCAGCAGGACAACCTCTGGAAACACCATATATTTT. This sequence encodes CATSRTTSGNTIYF.

The V call is TRBV19, the J call TRBJ2-7; 10 nucleotides agree with TRBD1. There are 15 residues in the CDR3. With V trimmed by 3 bases and J by 6 bases, 8 bases remained unmatched. Germline V lookup: CDR1 LNHDA, CDR2 SQIVND (reference sequence). The CDR3 nucleotides read TGTGCCAGTAGTATTGGGGGGACAGGGGTGGCCGAGCAGTACTTC. It yields the protein CASSIGGTGVAEQYF. Full variable domain (rest looked up from reference TRBV19 and TRBJ2-7): DGGITQSPKYLFRKEGQNVTLSCEQNLNHDAMYWYRQDPGQGLRLIYYSQIVNDFQKGDIAEGYSVSREKKESFPLTVTSAQKNPTAFYLCASSIGGTGVAEQYFGPGTRLTVT.

The CDR3, as DNA: TGTGCCTGGAGTGGGGCCCTAACGGGGTCCGAGCAGTACTTC. It specifies CAWSGALTGSEQYF. V gene TRBV30 combines with J gene TRBJ2-7, with a weak D call TRBD2 (5 bases). CDR1 is GTSNPN, CDR2 SVGIG, per germline (reference sequence). The CDR3 is made up of 14 amino acids. Trimming took 1 base from V and 6 from J, leaving 16 bases between them.

The gene calls are TRBV6-5 and TRBJ1-2; TRBD1 might be the D (6 bases). Germline CDR1 and CDR2: MNHEY and SVGAGI. Trimming pared 1 base from V and 2 bases from J, leaving 14 bases between. This CDR3 has 16 amino acids. DNA for the CDR3: TGTGCCAGCAGTTACTTGGGCGGGGGCGCGAACTATGGCTACACCTTC. This codes for CASSYLGGGANYGYTF.

The chain joins TRBV5-1 to TRBJ2-7; D is ambiguous. Germline CDR1 SGHRS, CDR2 YFSETQ. CDR3 length equals 14 residues. V lost 0 bases and J 0 bases, leaving 7 bases between the germline ends. The CDR3 here is CASSLVPSSYEQYF. The CDR3 DNA is TGCGCCAGCAGCTTGGTACCCAGCTCCTACGAGCAGTACTTC.

V usage is TRBV5-1 and J usage is TRBJ1-1; D is unclear. The germline V and J ends were trimmed by 1 base and 0 bases, with 16 bases remaining between them. The CDR3 sequence is 17 residues long. Germline CDR1 SGHRS, CDR2 YFSETQ. CDR3 bases: TGCGCCAGCAGCTTGTCGGCAGCCGGCGGGATGAACACTGAAGCTTTCTTT. It codes for CASSLSAAGGMNTEAFF.

This sequence joins TRBV5-6 and TRBJ2-7; perhaps TRBD1 as D (6 bases). CDR3 length: 14 residues. Germline assignment: CDR1 SGHDT and CDR2 YYEEEE. V dropped 0 bases and J dropped 5 bases, with 12 bases sitting between them. The CDR3 sequence is CASSLGQAIHEQYF. The CDR3 nucleotides are TGTGCCAGCAGCTTGGGACAGGCCATCCACGAGCAGTACTTC.

This rearrangement joins TRBV13 to TRBJ1-1; possible D gene TRBD1, 5 bases. The length of the CDR3 is 13 residues. CDR1 PRHDT and CDR2 FYEKMQ come from the germline V gene (reference sequence). V was pared by 6 bases and J by 6 bases, with 14 bases between. The CDR3 bases are TGTGCCAGCAGAGCCCAGGGTCGGGCTGAAGCTTTCTTT. This encodes CASRAQGRAEAFF. Drawing the rest from reference TRBV13 and TRBJ1-1, the complete variable domain is AAGVIQSPRHLIKEKRETATLKCYPIPRHDTVYWYQQGPGQDPQFLISFYEKMQSDKGSIPDRFSAQQFSDYHSELNMSSLELGDSALYFCASRAQGRAEAFFGQGTRLTVV.

The chain is built from TRBV5-4 and TRBJ2-6; TRBD1 matches 8 bases. V gave up 4 bases and J gave up 0 bases; unmatched junction bases: 6. CDR1 SGHNT and CDR2 YYREEE come from the germline V gene (reference sequence). The CDR3 is 17 amino acids. The CDR3 sequence: CASSRGQGDSGANVLTF. The CDR3 DNA reads TGTGCCAGCAGCCGAGGACAGGGTGACTCTGGGGCCAACGTCCTGACTTTC.

V gene TRBV25-1 combines with J gene TRBJ2-3, with D perhaps TRBD1 (6 bases). The germline V gene has CDR1 MGHDK and CDR2 SYGVNS. The CDR3 has 14 amino acids. V lost 1 base and J lost 6, with 11 bases in between. Here the CDR3 reads CASSEFKGVDTQYF. CDR3 DNA sequence: TGTGCCAGCAGTGAATTTAAGGGGGTGGATACGCAGTATTTT.

This sequence joins TRBV15 and TRBJ2-6; 7 bases match TRBD1. This CDR3 comprises 15 residues. Germline CDR1 and CDR2: LNHNV and YYDKDF (reference sequence). With V trimmed by 4 bases and J by 2 bases, 2 bases remained unmatched. As DNA, the CDR3 is TGTGCCACCAGCACAGGGGGAGCTGGGGCCAACGTCCTGACTTTC. This encodes CATSTGGAGANVLTF.

The rearrangement uses TRBV10-1 and TRBJ2-5, with D unclear. The CDR3 spans 14 residues. V lost 2 bases to trimming and J lost 5 bases, with 12 bases between them. The germline V gene encodes CDR1 WNHNN and CDR2 SYGVQD (reference sequence). Written as DNA, the CDR3 is TGCGCCAGCAGTGAGGCGTCCACTCGGGAGACCCAGTACTTC. Translation gives CASSEASTRETQYF.

This clone was found once. The chain is built from TRBV7-2 and TRBJ2-5; D is unclear. Germline CDR1 SGHTA, CDR2 FQGNSA. This CDR3 comprises 14 residues. V gave up 5 bases and J gave up 4 bases, with 14 bases separating them. The CDR3 nucleotides read TGTGCCAGCAGCCGCAGCCTAGATGGAGAGACCCAGTACTTC. The encoded protein is CASSRSLDGETQYF.